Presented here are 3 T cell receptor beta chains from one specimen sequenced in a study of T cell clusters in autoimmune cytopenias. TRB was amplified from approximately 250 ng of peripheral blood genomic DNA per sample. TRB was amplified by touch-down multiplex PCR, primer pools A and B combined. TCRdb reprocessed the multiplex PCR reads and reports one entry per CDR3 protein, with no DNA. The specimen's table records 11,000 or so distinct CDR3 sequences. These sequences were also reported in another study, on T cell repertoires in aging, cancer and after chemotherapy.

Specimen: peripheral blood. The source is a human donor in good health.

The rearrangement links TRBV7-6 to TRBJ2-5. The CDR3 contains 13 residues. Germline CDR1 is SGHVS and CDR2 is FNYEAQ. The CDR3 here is CASSWQEQETQYF.

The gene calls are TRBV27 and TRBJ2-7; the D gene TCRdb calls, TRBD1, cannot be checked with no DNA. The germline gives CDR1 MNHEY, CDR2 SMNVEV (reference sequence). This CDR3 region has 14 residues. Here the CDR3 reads CASSTRDRGHEQYF.

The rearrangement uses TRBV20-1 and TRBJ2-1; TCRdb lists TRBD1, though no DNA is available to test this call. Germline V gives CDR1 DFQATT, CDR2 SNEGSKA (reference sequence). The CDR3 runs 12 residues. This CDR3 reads CSASTDRYEQFF.